The 30 T cell receptor beta chains below were found in one sample sequenced in a study of T cell clonality in common variable immunodeficiency. Overall study findings and caveats: Fewer deletions and N-nucleotide insertions were reportedly seen in common variable immunodeficiency TCR beta sequences.

These TCRs are of unknown antigen specificity. Profiled with immunoSEQ multiplex PCR; TCRdb holds only in-frame clones, not every one. The specimen has about 21,000 clones, none found just once. The sequenced material came from peripheral blood mononuclear cells. The receptors shown here come from a human donor with common variable immunodeficiency.

This clone has ten or more counts. The CDR3 is cut off 3 residues early in the read; its end comes from the germline J gene. The chain carries TRBV2 and TRBJ1-6, with 7 bases fitting TRBD1. Trimming took 10 bases from V and 4 from J; bases not matched to a gene: 4. The length of the CDR3 is 13 residues. Germline loops: CDR1 SNHLY, CDR2 FYNNEI. The CDR3 protein is CATEQGYNSPLHF. CDR3 bases read: TGTGCCACAGAACAGGGGTATAATTCACCC.

This clone showed up many times. With the read ending 3 residues before the CDR3 end, the germline J gene is used to fill in that end. The chain recombines TRBV28 with TRBJ2-3, with TRBD1 matching 7 bases. Trimming removed 6 bases from V and 3 bases from J; junction bases left unmatched: 3. This CDR3 region has 13 residues. Germline V gene data show CDR1 as MDHEN and CDR2 as SYDVKM. Partial CDR3 DNA: TGTGCCAGCAGGAAACAGGGGACAGATACG. This codes for CASRKQGTDT. The CDR3 in its entirety is CASRKQGTDTQYF. Full variable domain (rest looked up from reference TRBV28 and TRBJ2-3): DVKVTQSSRYLVKRTGEKVFLECVQDMDHENMFWYRQDPGLGLRLIYFSYDVKMKEKGDIPEGYSVSREKKERFSLILESASTNQTSMYLCASRKQGTDTQYFGPGTRLTVL.

This clone was counted between two and nine times. A clone one base away is much larger, so this may be a read error. The read terminates 3 residues before the CDR3 end, so the remaining end is supplied by the germline J gene. This chain links TRBV6-2 or TRBV6-3 with TRBJ2-1; 8 bases agree with TRBD1. Trimming cost V 6 bases and J 8 bases; bases outside gene matches: 12. The CDR3 has 15 amino acids. Per germline, CDR1 MNHEY and CDR2 SVGEGT. The DNA read from the CDR3 is TGTGCCAGCAGCCATGGGACAGGTGGGGCCTATGAG. This sequence encodes CASSHGTGGAYE. The full-length CDR3 reads as CASSHGTGGAYEQFF.

This clone was counted many times. The read ends 3 residues shy of where the CDR3 ends; the end is completed using the germline J gene. The chain combines TRBV19 with TRBJ1-1; a possible D gene is TRBD1 (6 bases). This CDR3 spans 14 amino acids. The V gene's germline CDR1 is LNHDA and CDR2 SQIVND (reference sequence). V dropped 4 bases and J dropped 0 bases, with 9 bases sitting between them. The CDR3 bases that were read are TGTGCCAGTAGTAGGGACATCATGAACACTGAA. Encoded protein: CASSRDIMNTE. The full-length CDR3 reads as CASSRDIMNTEAFF.

This clone was recorded many times. The CDR3 protein is CASSTDKYGEQYF. CDR3 bases read: TGTGCCAGCTCAACCGACAAATACGGCGAG. The J gene is TRBJ2-7, the V gene TRBV18; D uncertain. The CDR3 extends 3 residues past the end of the read, so its final part is completed from the germline J gene. V lost 5 bases and J lost 6, with 14 bases in between. The CDR3 is 13 amino acids. Per the germline V gene, CDR1 is KGHSH and CDR2 is LQKENI.

In this sample, this clone turned up many times. The CDR3 extends 3 residues past the end of the read, so its final part is completed from the germline J gene. The V gene is TRBV9, the J gene TRBJ1-4; 9 nucleotides match TRBD1. In germline, CDR1 is SGDLS, CDR2 YYNGEE. The trim removed 0 bases at V and 4 bases at J, leaving 4 bases unmatched. The CDR3 length is 16 residues. The CDR3 region is CASSVGTGAFNEKLFF. The sequenced CDR3 bases are TGTGCCAGCAGCGTAGGGACAGGGGCGTTTAATGAAAAA.

This clone was counted many times. One end of the junction varies from germline; a read error may be responsible. The CDR3 is cut off 3 residues early in the read; its end comes from the germline J gene. The chain employs TRBV2 and TRBJ2-1; 12 positions match TRBD2. The CDR3 consists of 14 residues. Germline CDR1 and CDR2: SNHLY and FYNNEI. CDR3 loop: CVSRPGLAGNEQFF. The DNA read from the CDR3 is TGTGTCAGCAGGCCGGGACTAGCGGGTAATGAG.

This clone showed up many times. An end of the junction does not agree with germline; a read error may underlie this. The read stops 3 residues short of the end of the CDR3; the missing end is completed from the germline J gene. The rearrangement uses TRBV29-1 and TRBJ2-1; D is possibly TRBD1 (6 bases). CDR1 is SQVTM, CDR2 ANQGSEA, per germline. The CDR3 has 12 residues. CDR3 sequence: CSVPTGYSEQFF. The CDR3 DNA, read in part, is TGCAGCGTCCCAACAGGGTACAGTGAG.

Regarding this clone: The read stops 3 residues short of the end of the CDR3; the missing end is completed from the germline J gene. The chain is built from TRBV10-3 and TRBJ2-7; a weak D match, TRBD1 (5 bases). This CDR3 contains 15 residues. Germline V gene lookup returns CDR1 ENHRY and CDR2 SYGVKD. V lost 3 bases and J 5 bases, leaving 17 bases between the germline ends. CDR3 bases read: TGTGCCATCAGTGAATTGTGGGGCCCAGCCAACGAG. Translated, it gives CAISELWGPANE. The whole CDR3 protein is CAISELWGPANEQYF.

This clone was observed a few times. CDR3 bases read: TGTGCCAGCAGCTTAACCAGCGCTGGGGCCAACGTC. This encodes CASSLTSAGANV. The whole CDR3 protein is CASSLTSAGANVLTF. The V gene is TRBV11-3, the J gene TRBJ2-6; D gene uncertain. The missing CDR3 end, 3 residues past where the read stops, is filled in from the germline J gene. Per the germline V gene, CDR1 is SGHNT and CDR2 is YENEEA. Between the trimmed V and J ends, which lost 2 bases and 2 bases, there was a span of 7 bases. This CDR3 has 15 amino acids. Looking up the rest from reference TRBV11-3 and TRBJ2-6 gives the full variable domain: EAGVVQSPRYKIIEKKQPVAFWCNPISGHNTLYWYLQNLGQGPELLIRYENEEAVDDSQLPKDRFSAERLKGVDSTLKIQPAELGDSAVYLCASSLTSAGANVLTFGAGSRLTVL.

This clone has a count of ten or more. The CDR3 extends 3 residues past the end of the read, so its final part is completed from the germline J gene. The chain combines TRBV2 with TRBJ2-5, with 8 bases identical to TRBD2. J lost 6 bases, V lost 8 bases, and 2 bases had no gene match. Germline-derived CDR1 and CDR2 are SNHLY and FYNNEI. This CDR3 has 11 residues. The CDR3 loop is CASRGGKTQYF. CDR3 DNA, as far as it was read: TGTGCCAGCCGGGGGGGGAAGACC. The full variable domain, completed using reference TRBV2 and TRBJ2-5, is EPEVTQTPSHQVTQMGQEVILRCVPISNHLYFYWYRQILGQKVEFLVSFYNNEISEKSEIFDDQFSVERPDGSNFTLKIRSTKLEDSAMYFCASRGGKTQYFGPGTRLLVL.

This clone was detected ten times or more. The read finishes 3 residues shy of the CDR3 end, and the germline J gene is used to complete it. The rearrangement links TRBV6-2 or TRBV6-3 to TRBJ2-3; D gene uncertain. Germline V gene data show CDR1 as MNHEY and CDR2 as SVGEGT. Trimming pared 2 bases from V and 3 bases from J, leaving 9 bases between. This CDR3 has 14 residues. CDR3 bases read: TGTGCCAGCAGTTACAAGGGTGGTACAGATACG. Amino acids: CASSYKGGTDT. The whole CDR3 protein reads CASSYKGGTDTQYF.

There are many counts of this clone. With the read ending 3 residues before the CDR3 end, the germline J gene is used to fill in that end. The chain is built from TRBV19 and TRBJ2-7; 10 nucleotides line up with TRBD1. Unmatched junction bases numbered 7, after V lost 6 bases and J lost 2 bases. CDR1 is LNHDA and CDR2 is SQIVND in the germline V gene (reference sequence). CDR3 length equals 15 residues. CDR3 region: CASRLTGGITYEQYF. The CDR3 DNA, read in part, is TGTGCCAGTAGATTGACAGGGGGCATAACCTACGAG.

This clone was seen many times. Read coverage stops 3 residues before the CDR3 terminus; the germline J gene supplies the remainder. The V gene is TRBV11-3, the J gene TRBJ1-2; TRBD1 might be the D (5 bases). This CDR3 contains 15 residues. Germline loops: CDR1 SGHNT, CDR2 YENEEA. The CDR3: CASSLAPGLAGVYTF. The sequenced part of the CDR3 DNA is TGTGCCAGCAGCTTAGCGCCGGGACTAGCGGGGGTG. Full variable domain (missing parts from reference TRBV11-3 and TRBJ1-2): EAGVVQSPRYKIIEKKQPVAFWCNPISGHNTLYWYLQNLGQGPELLIRYENEEAVDDSQLPKDRFSAERLKGVDSTLKIQPAELGDSAVYLCASSLAPGLAGVYTFGSGTRLTVV.

Many counts were recorded for this clone. The CDR3 is cut off 3 residues early in the read; its end comes from the germline J gene. The chain recombines TRBV10-3 with TRBJ2-7; maybe TRBD1 (6 bases). CDR3 length equals 14 residues. Germline V gene lookup returns CDR1 ENHRY and CDR2 SYGVKD. Trimming cost V 4 bases and J 0 bases, with 10 bases left between them. The CDR3 is CAISGTAYSYEQYF. CDR3 bases read: TGTGCCATCAGTGGGACAGCCTACTCCTACGAG.

This clone was counted ten times or more. The CDR3 end lies 3 residues beyond the end of the read and is filled in from the germline J gene. The rearrangement links TRBV2 to TRBJ1-5, with a tentative D call TRBD1 (5 bases). This CDR3 has 13 residues. Trimming took off 5 bases at V and 4 bases at J, with 9 bases between the two ends. Germline loops: CDR1 SNHLY, CDR2 FYNNEI. CDR3 residues: CASSWTRNQPQHF. The sequenced CDR3 bases are TGTGCCAGCAGTTGGACACGAAATCAGCCC.

The table lists this clone with many counts. A read error may produce the germline difference seen at one junction end. The read gets to within 3 residues of the CDR3 end, and the germline J gene fills in the rest. The chain links TRBV4-2 to TRBJ1-5, with D unresolved. The length of the CDR3 is 14 residues. The germline CDR1 and CDR2 sequences are LGHNA and YNFKEQ. CDR3: CASGQDVRNQPQHF. Incomplete CDR3 DNA: TGCGCCAGCGGCCAAGATGTCCGGAATCAGCCC.

This clone was recorded at least ten times. The sequence runs out 3 residues before the end of the CDR3; the remainder is reconstructed from the germline J gene. This chain uses TRBV12-3 or TRBV12-4 with TRBJ1-6; no definite D call. Trimming removed 7 bases from V and 7 bases from J, with 14 bases in between. The CDR3 runs to 14 residues. CDR3 amino acids: CASTLQLTNSPLHF. The CDR3 DNA, read in part, is TGTGCCAGCACCTTACAGTTGACGAATTCACCC.

This clone was detected ten times or more. Sequencing ends 3 residues short of the CDR3 end; the germline J gene provides the rest. V usage is TRBV7-2 and J usage is TRBJ1-1; maybe TRBD1 (5 bases). This CDR3 has 13 residues. Trimming left V 4 bases short and J 2 bases short, with 8 bases between. The germline V gene has CDR1 SGHTA and CDR2 FQGNSA. The sequenced part of the CDR3 DNA is TGTGCCAGCAGCTATGACAGTAACACTGAA. Amino acid sequence: CASSYDSNTE. The full CDR3 sequence reads CASSYDSNTEAFF.

The table lists this clone with many counts. The read ends 3 residues before the CDR3 terminus; that terminus is restored from the germline J gene. The chain uses TRBV18 and TRBJ1-2; D gene uncertain. Germline V gives CDR1 KGHSH, CDR2 LQKENI. The CDR3 covers 13 residues. The CDR3 sequence is CASSPSDSSGYTF. The CDR3 bases that were read are TGTGCCAGCTCACCCTCCGACTCGTCCGGC.

This clone appeared many times. Read sequence stops 3 residues before the CDR3 end, and the germline J gene provides the missing end. The V and J genes are TRBV6-2 or TRBV6-3 and TRBJ2-7, with TRBD2 matching 7 bases. The CDR3 runs to 13 residues. Per germline, CDR1 MNHEY and CDR2 SVGEGT. The V segment lost 4 bases and the J segment 0 bases; nucleotides outside the gene matches: 0. The CDR3 sequence is CASSWGGSYEQYF. The DNA read from the CDR3 is TGTGCCAGCAGTTGGGGGGGCTCCTACGAG.

This clone was found many times. The CDR3 goes on 3 residues after the read ends, and that part is filled in from the germline J gene. The chain employs TRBV4-1 and TRBJ2-5; 8 nucleotides agree with TRBD2. J was trimmed by 0 bases and V by 4 bases; bases with no gene match: 1. Germline lookup yields CDR1 MGHRA and CDR2 YSYEKL. This CDR3 comprises 14 residues. The CDR3 here is CASSPGGNQETQYF. CDR3 DNA (partial): TGCGCCAGCAGCCCGGGGGGGAACCAAGAGACC.

In its sample, this clone was seen many times. The sequence runs out 3 residues before the end of the CDR3; the remainder is reconstructed from the germline J gene. The chain links TRBV14 to TRBJ2-3; possible D gene TRBD2, 6 bases. Germline V gene lookup returns CDR1 SGHDN and CDR2 FVKESK. Trimming removed 6 bases from V and 0 bases from J, with 10 bases in between. CDR3 length equals 14 residues. The covered CDR3 bases are TGTGCCAGCAGATCGGGGGTCAGCACAGATACG. Protein product: CASRSGVSTDT. In full, the CDR3 reads CASRSGVSTDTQYF.

This clone came up many times. The CDR3 is cut off 3 residues early in the read; its end comes from the germline J gene. V usage is TRBV3-1 (or the pseudogene TRBV3-2) and J usage is TRBJ1-6, with 9 bases aligning to TRBD1. V was pared by 4 bases and J by 8 bases, with 6 bases of the junction left unmatched. Looked up from germline, CDR1 is LGHDT and CDR2 is YNNKEL (reference sequence). The CDR3 contains 15 residues. The CDR3 region is CASSLTGGLDSPLHF. The covered CDR3 bases are TGTGCCAGCAGCCTAACAGGGGGCCTTGATTCACCC.

This clone has ten or more counts. The read ends 3 residues early relative to the CDR3; the germline J gene fills the gap. This chain links TRBV7-2 with TRBJ2-1; 9 bases match TRBD1. CDR3 length: 16 amino acids. In germline, CDR1 is SGHTA, CDR2 FQGNSA. J lost 6 bases, V lost 0 bases, and 6 bases had no gene match. The CDR3 loop reads CASSLAGGQGFNEQFF. The CDR3 bases that were read are TGTGCCAGCAGCTTAGCGGGGGGACAGGGTTTCAATGAG.

This clone showed up many times. This chain's CDR3 is CASSRTANTEAFF. The DNA read from the CDR3 is TGCGCCAGCAGTAGGACAGCGAACACTGAA. This chain connects TRBV5-1 to TRBJ1-1; D is perhaps TRBD1 (6 bases). The read stops 3 residues short of the end of the CDR3; the missing end is completed from the germline J gene. Per the germline V gene, CDR1 is SGHRS and CDR2 is YFSETQ. This CDR3 is built from 13 residues. The ends were cut back, 5 bases at V and 1 base at J, with 9 bases in the middle.

This clone was found many times. The sequenced fragment ends 3 residues before the CDR3 boundary, so the rest is inferred from the germline J gene. The rearrangement uses TRBV6-2 or TRBV6-3 and TRBJ2-7; 9 bases match TRBD2. Germline V CDR1 and CDR2: MNHEY, SVGEGT. The CDR3 totals 13 residues. J gave up 6 bases and V 5 bases, and 5 bases lay outside the gene matches. CDR3 in amino acids: CASSRGLAGEQYF. The CDR3 DNA, read in part, is TGTGCCAGCAGTCGGGGACTAGCAGGCGAG.

This clone was counted a few times. The read is 3 residues too short to cover the CDR3 end, so that end is filled in from the germline J gene. The chain employs TRBV29-1 and TRBJ2-7, with D perhaps TRBD1 (5 bases). V dropped 0 bases and J dropped 6 bases, with 15 bases sitting between them. Germline CDR1 reads SQVTM; CDR2 reads ANQGSEA. CDR3 size: 14 residues. The CDR3 is CSVEDGRAPGEQYF. CDR3 DNA (partial): TGCAGCGTTGAAGATGGCAGGGCCCCTGGCGAG.

This clone was seen ten or more times. The CDR3 goes on 3 residues after the read ends, and that part is filled in from the germline J gene. The chain is built from TRBV13 and TRBJ2-3; possible D gene TRBD2, 6 bases. V shed 5 bases and J shed 2 bases, with 11 bases lying between them. Per the germline V gene, CDR1 is PRHDT and CDR2 is FYEKMQ (reference sequence). This CDR3 has 14 amino acids. The CDR3 loop is CASSPERVTDTQYF. The part of the CDR3 DNA that was read is TGTGCCAGCAGCCCCGAGCGGGTCACAGATACG.

This clone has ten or more counts. The sequenced fragment ends 3 residues before the CDR3 boundary, so the rest is inferred from the germline J gene. This chain uses TRBV19 with TRBJ2-2; 7 bases are a match to TRBD1. Trimming removed 6 bases from V and 8 bases from J; junction bases left unmatched: 3. The CDR3 length is 12 residues. Germline V CDR1 and CDR2: LNHDA, SQIVND (reference sequence). CDR3 DNA (partial): TGTGCCAGTAGCTACAGGGGAGGGGAG. As protein: CASSYRGGE. The whole CDR3 sequence reads CASSYRGGELFF.